The 28 T cell receptor beta chains below all came from one sample that was sequenced in a study of tumor-infiltrating lymphocytes in primary liver carcinoma. Total RNA (around 500 ng) served as template for TCR beta cDNA synthesis primed by a constant-region primer. Slightly modified ARM-PCR with three nested multiplex PCR rounds yielded TCR beta libraries. A C-beta reverse primer and TRBV1-TRBV30 forward primers served in each of the first two PCR rounds, at 9 to 11 cycles apiece. TCRdb ran MiXCR on the multiplex PCR reads and lists one entry per CDR3 protein. The sample carries some 190,000 distinct CDR3 sequences, 60% recorded once. Germline DNA was also extracted, while the blood RNA originated from unsorted whole blood. The sample comprised peripheral blood. The receptor source for this set is a man aged 40-49 years with primary liver carcinoma and hepatitis B virus infection.

The chain combines TRBV4-1 with TRBJ2-5, with 11 bases fitting TRBD2. There are 16 residues in the CDR3. CDR1 is MGHRA and CDR2 is YSYEKL in the germline V gene. J lost 2 bases, V lost 1 base, and 3 bases had no gene match. Written as DNA, the CDR3 is TGCGCCAGCAGCCAAGTGGGACTAGCGGTTCAAGAGACCCAGTACTTC. It codes for CASSQVGLAVQETQYF.

A note on this clonotype: The missing conserved phenylalanine or tryptophan at the end of this CDR3 makes a read error likely. The rearrangement links TRBV11-2 to TRBJ2-1; D possibly corresponds to TRBD1 (6 bases). In germline, CDR1 is SGHAT, CDR2 FQNNGV. The CDR3 covers 17 residues. The chain's CDR3 is CTSIPLGARSSYNEQFL. CDR3 coding DNA: TGTACCAGCATCCCGTTGGGGGCGCGGAGCTCCTACAATGAGCAGTTCTTA.

The table lists this clonotype with a few counts. The chain combines TRBV6-2 or TRBV6-3 with TRBJ2-1; 7 positions agree with TRBD2. CDR3 length: 14 amino acids. The V gene end was trimmed by 5 bases and the J gene end by 2 bases; junction bases not matched to a gene: 3. CDR1 and CDR2 from the germline V gene are MNHEY and SVGEGT. The CDR3 protein is CASSPGTTYNEQFF. The CDR3 nucleotides read TGTGCCAGCAGTCCCGGGACTACCTACAATGAGCAGTTCTTC.

This clonotype appeared a few times. This rearrangement joins TRBV10-3 to TRBJ2-3; 7 bases agree with TRBD1. The CDR3 runs to 13 residues. V lost 8 bases to trimming and J lost 0 bases; unmatched junction nucleotides: 2. Looked up from germline, CDR1 is ENHRY and CDR2 is SYGVKD. The CDR3, as DNA: TGTGCCATCCGGGACAGTAGCACAGATACGCAGTATTTT. Protein product: CAIRDSSTDTQYF.

This clonotype was picked up a small number of times. V and J are TRBV7-9 and TRBJ2-5; 7 bases map to TRBD2. Losses at the gene ends were 7 bases for V and 2 bases for J; bases not matched to a gene: 13. CDR1 and CDR2 from the germline V gene are SEHNR and FQNEAQ (reference sequence). The CDR3 totals 16 residues. The CDR3 region is CASTTTKASGQETQYF. As DNA, the CDR3 is TGTGCCAGCACAACAACCAAGGCTAGCGGACAAGAGACCCAGTACTTC.

A note on this clonotype: Just one base apart from a much larger clone, this may be a read error. The chain employs TRBV11-3 and TRBJ2-3; D possibly corresponds to TRBD2 (5 bases). CDR3 size: 15 residues. Per germline, CDR1 SGHNT and CDR2 YENEEA. CDR3 nucleotide sequence: TGTGCCAGCAGCTTGACCGGGTCTAGCACAGATATGCAGTATTTT. Translation gives CASSLTGSSTDMQYF.

The V and J genes are TRBV29-1 and TRBJ2-3; TRBD2 might be the D (6 bases). The V end lost 1 base, the J end lost 2 bases, and 10 bases lay between the germline ends. Germline values: CDR1 SQVTM, CDR2 ANQGSEA. The CDR3 covers 14 residues. CDR3 DNA: TGCAGCGTTGAAGCCGGGACTTCCACAGATACGCAGTATTTT. Amino acid sequence: CSVEAGTSTDTQYF.

This clonotype was seen only a few times. V gene TRBV4-1 combines with J gene TRBJ2-7; TRBD1 matches at 7 bases. The V segment lost 1 base and the J segment 2 bases; nucleotides outside the gene matches: 5. The germline CDR1 and CDR2 sequences are MGHRA and YSYEKL. The CDR3 loop spans 15 amino acids. The CDR3 DNA reads as TGCGCCAGCAGCCAAGTCCGGGACAGTGCCTACGAGCAGTACTTC. This translates into CASSQVRDSAYEQYF.

This clonotype was counted at least ten times. The chain joins TRBV29-1 to TRBJ2-6, with D possibly being TRBD2 (5 bases). The CDR3 covers 15 residues. Germline CDR1 SQVTM, CDR2 ANQGSEA. The V gene lost 1 base and the J gene lost 4 bases, with 11 bases spanning the gap. This chain's CDR3 is CSVEGWGAGANVLTF. As DNA, the CDR3 is TGCAGCGTTGAAGGTTGGGGAGCCGGGGCCAACGTCCTGACTTTC.

The table lists this clonotype with a few counts. The chain links TRBV13 to TRBJ2-7; D remains unclear. The V gene lost 1 base and the J gene lost 4 bases, with 5 bases spanning the gap. Germline CDR1 is PRHDT and CDR2 is FYEKMQ (reference sequence). This CDR3 region has 12 residues. The DNA for the CDR3 is TGTGCCAGCAGCTTAGCAGCTTACGAGCAGTACTTC. This encodes CASSLAAYEQYF.

The chain has TRBV11-1 and TRBJ2-1, with D maybe TRBD2 (5 bases). V lost 6 bases and J 10 bases, leaving 28 bases between the germline ends. Germline CDR1 SGHAT, CDR2 FQDESV (reference sequence). CDR3 length: 17 amino acids. The CDR3 reads CASSQALGVHARYEQFF. The CDR3 nucleotides are TGTGCCAGCAGTCAGGCCCTCGGGGTCCACGCAAGATACGAGCAGTTCTTC.

Regarding this clonotype: The junction shows a germline mismatch at one end, possibly a read error. The gene calls are TRBV12-3 or TRBV12-4 and TRBJ2-1; TRBD2 is a possible D gene (6 bases). The CDR3 runs 14 residues. DNA for the CDR3: TGTGCCAGCAGTATTTCCGGGACTTCAGATGAACAGTTCTTC. Protein: CASSISGTSDEQFF.

This clonotype showed up just a few times. The chain links TRBV29-1 to TRBJ2-1, with TRBD2 matching 9 bases. This CDR3 region has 13 residues. With 2 bases clipped from V and 16 bases from J, the junction kept 12 bases outside the gene matches. Germline lookup yields CDR1 SQVTM and CDR2 ANQGSEA. CDR3 in amino acids: CSVERGLGTSLFF. The CDR3 DNA is TGCAGCGTTGAACGCGGTCTCGGGACTAGCCTTTTCTTC.

To note about this clonotype: The junction does not match germline at one end; this may be a read error. This chain's CDR3 is CASSLKGISYQPQHF. In DNA, the CDR3 is TGTGCCAGCAGCTTGAAAGGGATTAGCTATCAGCCCCAGCATTTT. The gene calls are TRBV5-6 and TRBJ1-5, with D hard to call. Germline assignment: CDR1 SGHDT and CDR2 YYEEEE. The CDR3 totals 15 residues.

The chain uses TRBV28 and TRBJ2-1; D possibly uses TRBD1 or TRBD2 (5 bases each). This CDR3 is 16 amino acids long. The V end lost 0 bases, the J end lost 8 bases, and 17 bases lay between the germline ends. Germline assignment: CDR1 MDHEN and CDR2 SYDVKM. The CDR3 DNA follows: TGTGCCAGCAGTTTATGGCCTGGGGCAGGGAGAGATGAGCAGTTCTTC. Encoded protein: CASSLWPGAGRDEQFF.

V and J are TRBV9 and TRBJ2-1, with D maybe TRBD1 (6 bases). Germline CDR1 SGDLS, CDR2 YYNGEE. The CDR3 length is 13 residues. The germline V and J ends were trimmed by 4 bases and 7 bases, with 12 bases remaining between them. As DNA, the CDR3 is TGTGCCAGCAGCAACCATAGGGGGAATGAGCAGTTCTTC. Its protein product is CASSNHRGNEQFF. The variable domain in full, completed from reference TRBV9 and TRBJ2-1, reads DSGVTQTPKHLITATGQRVTLRCSPRSGDLSVYWYQQSLDQGLQFLIQYYNGEERAKGNILERFSAQQFPDLHSELNLSSLELGDSALYFCASSNHRGNEQFFGPGTRLTVL.

Worth noting for this clonotype: A junction end diverges from the germline sequence, so it may reflect a read error. This chain connects TRBV11-3 to TRBJ2-1, with D unresolved. The V gene's germline CDR1 is SGHNT and CDR2 YENEEA. CDR3 length: 15 amino acids. The CDR3 coding sequence is TGTACCAGCAGCTTAAATTTAGTAGGATGCAATGAGCAGTTCTTC. Protein sequence: CTSSLNLVGCNEQFF.

This chain uses TRBV7-9 with TRBJ2-5; TRBD1 might be the D (6 bases). Germline-derived CDR1 and CDR2 are SEHNR and FQNEAQ (reference sequence). The CDR3 consists of 15 residues. Trimming shortened V by 3 bases and J by 1 base, and 12 bases separated the two germline ends. The CDR3 coding sequence is TGTGCCAGCAGCTTTCAGGGGAGCTTCCAAGAGACCCAGTACTTC. Translating it yields CASSFQGSFQETQYF. Using reference TRBV7-9 and TRBJ2-5 for the parts outside the CDR3, the full variable domain is DTGVSQNPRHKITKRGQNVTFRCDPISEHNRLYWYRQTLGQGPEFLTYFQNEAQLEKSRLLSDRFSAERPKGSFSTLEIQRTEQGDSAMYLCASSFQGSFQETQYFGPGTRLLVL.

The chain uses TRBV6-6 and TRBJ2-4; 15 bases match TRBD2. V gave up 2 bases and J gave up 8 bases; unmatched junction bases: 10. The CDR3 totals 18 residues. Germline CDR1 reads MNHNY; CDR2 reads SVGAGI (reference sequence). CDR3: CASSYGTSGRPGLDIQYF. The CDR3 DNA follows: TGTGCCAGCAGTTACGGGACTAGCGGGAGGCCGGGGTTGGACATTCAGTACTTC.

For the CDR3, the DNA is TGTGCCAGCAGTCCTCCGGGACTCCCAGAGGAGCAGTTCTTC. It specifies CASSPPGLPEEQFF. The gene calls are TRBV6-5 and TRBJ2-1, with D maybe TRBD2 (6 bases). There are 14 residues in the CDR3. CDR1 is MNHEY and CDR2 is SVGAGI in the germline V gene. V shed 5 bases and J shed 10 bases, with 18 bases lying between them.

This clonotype was seen ten or more times. J is TRBJ2-5 and V is TRBV29-1; tentative D call: TRBD1 (5 bases). V lost 0 bases to trimming and J lost 5 bases, with 13 bases between them. The CDR3 sequence is 14 residues long. CDR1 and CDR2 (germline): SQVTM, ANQGSEA. Here the CDR3 reads CSVEDRQGAETQYF. CDR3 nucleotide sequence: TGCAGCGTTGAAGATCGGCAAGGGGCGGAGACCCAGTACTTC.

This clonotype has a handful of counts. The chain couples TRBV7-8 to TRBJ2-1, with unresolved D. The CDR3 covers 13 residues. Germline V gene lookup returns CDR1 SGHVS and CDR2 FQNEAQ. V was pared by 5 bases and J by 8 bases, with 13 bases between. The CDR3: CASSTPNEDEQFF. The CDR3 DNA reads as TGTGCCAGCAGCACCCCCAACGAGGATGAGCAGTTCTTC.

The J gene is TRBJ1-1, the V gene TRBV5-6; D gene ambiguous. This CDR3 region has 15 residues. The V gene's germline CDR1 is SGHDT and CDR2 YYEEEE. Between the trimmed V and J ends, which lost 1 base and 0 bases, there was a span of 10 bases. This chain's CDR3 is CASSLLEGLNTEAFF. CDR3 coding DNA: TGTGCCAGCAGCTTGTTGGAAGGATTGAACACTGAAGCTTTCTTT.

The chain joins TRBV4-1 to TRBJ1-5, with D uncertain. CDR1 and CDR2 (germline): MGHRA, YSYEKL. This CDR3 region has 18 residues. V was clipped by 2 bases and J by 4 bases, with 21 bases between them. The CDR3 bases are TGCGCCAGCAGCCAATCCGCAGCGGGGTTTTCTGGAAATCAGCCCCAGCATTTT. Protein: CASSQSAAGFSGNQPQHF.

As for this clonotype: With a much larger clone just one base away, this may be a read error. No conserved phenylalanine or tryptophan is present at the end of the CDR3, so a read error is the likely explanation. The chain employs TRBV4-1 and TRBJ2-1, with TRBD2 matching 9 bases. V dropped 1 base and J dropped 4; count of bases not matched to a gene: 5. There are 16 residues in the CDR3. Germline V lookup: CDR1 MGHRA, CDR2 YSYEKL. DNA of the CDR3: TGCGCCAGCAGCCAAGGGGCGGGAGGGGATTACAATGAGCAGTTCTCC. It codes for CASSQGAGGDYNEQFS.

This clonotype was recorded once. This chain uses TRBV6-5 with TRBJ2-2; a weak D match, TRBD2 (5 bases). Trimming took off 11 bases at V and 0 bases at J, with 13 bases between the two ends. Germline V lookup: CDR1 MNHEY, CDR2 SVGAGI. This CDR3 contains 14 residues. CDR3 amino acids: CAGTKGANTGELFF. The CDR3 DNA follows: TGTGCCGGCACCAAGGGAGCGAACACCGGGGAGCTGTTTTTT.

This chain links TRBV5-5 with TRBJ2-7; 8 bases are a match to TRBD1. CDR3 length: 14 amino acids. V lost 4 bases to trimming and J lost 2 bases; unmatched junction nucleotides: 5. Germline values: CDR1 SGHKS, CDR2 YYEKEE (reference sequence). Here the CDR3 reads CASSRGQATYEQYF. The CDR3 nucleotides are TGTGCCAGCAGCAGGGGACAGGCTACCTACGAGCAGTACTTC.

This clonotype appeared once. The chain combines TRBV11-2 with TRBJ2-3; 13 bases line up with TRBD2. V lost 10 bases to trimming and J lost 4 bases; unmatched junction nucleotides: 11. The CDR3 length is 16 residues. Looked up from germline, CDR1 is SGHAT and CDR2 is FQNNGV. The CDR3 reads CANTSRTSGSPDTQYF. For the CDR3, the DNA is TGTGCCAACACCTCCCGGACTAGCGGGAGTCCAGATACGCAGTATTTT.